Listed here is a single T cell receptor beta chain. Germline CDR1 is DFQATT and CDR2 is SNEGSKA (reference sequence). V gave up 1 base and J gave up 2 bases; unmatched junction bases: 4. The CDR3 consists of 16 residues. TCRdb passed the reads through MiXCR, listing each CDR3 protein once. Of under 150,000 distinct CDR3 sequences detected, roughly 9% appear once; the ten largest clones hold around 9.1%. The data stem from a study of T cell repertoires in cytomegalovirus infection. Study as a whole: Public TCR beta signatures marked donors with CMV infection and the matching HLA.

The sample consisted of PBMCs. This chain links TRBV20-1 with TRBJ2-5; 13 bases match TRBD2. The sequence was obtained from a human donor in good health (CMV status not recorded). Some clones in this sample may be carry-over from other donors' samples. In nucleotides, the CDR3 is TGCAGTGCTAGAGCAACGACTAGCGGGGGGCAAGAGACCCAGTACTTC. This sequence encodes CSARATTSGGQETQYF.